These 2 T cell receptor beta chains were all obtained from the same sample, sequenced in a study of shared clonotypes between healthy human individuals. The protocol was immunoSEQ multiplex PCR, while the TCRdb copy is restricted to in-frame clones and leaves out a portion. The table records some 530,000 clones, approximately 82% of them present only once. The sample was PBMCs. These receptors were collected from a woman aged 40-49 years in good health. Some clones in this sample may be carry-over from other donors' samples.

V is TRBV10-3 and J is TRBJ2-7; 9 nucleotides line up with TRBD1. Germline V CDR1 and CDR2: ENHRY, SYGVKD. CDR3 length: 13 residues. Trimming at V came to 11 bases and at J to 6 bases, leaving 11 bases not matched to a gene. The DNA of the CDR3 is TGTGCCTCTTACCCGGGACAGGGTTCCGAGCAGTACTTC. Protein product: CASYPGQGSEQYF.

The CDR3 bases are TGTGCCAGCTGTAGAGGGGAGCCTGTCTCCTACGAGCAGTACTTC. Translation gives CASCRGEPVSYEQYF. The genes are TRBV6-6 and TRBJ2-7, with D perhaps assigned TRBD1 or TRBD2 (5 bases each). The CDR3 extends over 15 amino acids. The germline V gene has CDR1 MNHNY and CDR2 SVGAGI (reference sequence). V was shortened by 8 bases and J by 0 bases, with 17 bases between the two germline ends.